This T cell receptor (beta chain) was found in a study of T cells in localized non-small cell lung cancer. Overall study findings and caveats: An association was observed between higher blood T cell density and longer overall survival. Adjacent uninvolved lung tissue had the highest T cell clonality, exceeding tumor.

The germline V and J ends were trimmed by 3 bases and 9 bases, with 13 bases remaining between them. From germline, CDR1 is SGHDT and CDR2 YYEEEE. The CDR3 runs 13 residues. Of note for this clone: No antigen is known for it.

Assay: immunoSEQ multiplex PCR; the TCRdb copy retains only in-frame clones and omits some. The table lists 25,000 to 40,000 clones, roughly 78% of them singletons. The specimen was peripheral blood, collected before any cancer treatment. The origin of this receptor is a male donor older than 55 with stage III squamous cell lung carcinoma. This rearrangement joins TRBV5-6 to TRBJ2-1; the D gene is possibly TRBD1 (5 bases). The CDR3 DNA sequence: TGTGCCAGCAGCTACGACAGAGTGGCTGAGCAGTTCTTC. Its translation is CASSYDRVAEQFF.